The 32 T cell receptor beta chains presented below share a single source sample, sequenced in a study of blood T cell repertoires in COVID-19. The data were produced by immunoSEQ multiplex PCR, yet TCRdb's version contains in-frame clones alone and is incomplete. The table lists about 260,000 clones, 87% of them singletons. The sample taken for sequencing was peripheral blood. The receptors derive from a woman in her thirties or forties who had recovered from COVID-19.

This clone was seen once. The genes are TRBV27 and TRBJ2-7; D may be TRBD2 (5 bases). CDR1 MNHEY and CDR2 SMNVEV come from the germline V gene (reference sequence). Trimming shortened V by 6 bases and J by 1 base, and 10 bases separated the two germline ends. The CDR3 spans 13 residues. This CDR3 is CASRPGFSYEQYF. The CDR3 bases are TGTGCCAGCAGGCCGGGGTTTTCCTACGAGCAGTACTTC.

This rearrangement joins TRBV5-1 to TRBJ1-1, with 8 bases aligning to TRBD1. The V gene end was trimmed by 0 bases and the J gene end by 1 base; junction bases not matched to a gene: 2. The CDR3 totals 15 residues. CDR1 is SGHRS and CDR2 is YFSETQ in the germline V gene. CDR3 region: CASSLGTGPNTEAFF. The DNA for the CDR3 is TGCGCCAGCAGCTTGGGGACAGGGCCGAACACTGAAGCTTTCTTT.

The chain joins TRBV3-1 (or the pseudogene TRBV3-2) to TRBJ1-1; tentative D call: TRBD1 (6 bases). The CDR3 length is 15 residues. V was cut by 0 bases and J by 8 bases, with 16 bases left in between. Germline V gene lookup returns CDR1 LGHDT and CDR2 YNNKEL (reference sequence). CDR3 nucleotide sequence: TGTGCCAGCAGCCAAGAATGGGGACATCGATCCGAAGCTTTCTTT. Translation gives CASSQEWGHRSEAFF.

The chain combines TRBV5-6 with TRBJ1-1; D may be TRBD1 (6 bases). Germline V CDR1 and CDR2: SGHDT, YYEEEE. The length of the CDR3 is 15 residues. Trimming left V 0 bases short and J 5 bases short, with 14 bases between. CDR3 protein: CASSLAPGQGTEAFF. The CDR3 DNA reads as TGTGCCAGCAGCTTGGCTCCAGGGCAGGGGACTGAAGCTTTCTTT.

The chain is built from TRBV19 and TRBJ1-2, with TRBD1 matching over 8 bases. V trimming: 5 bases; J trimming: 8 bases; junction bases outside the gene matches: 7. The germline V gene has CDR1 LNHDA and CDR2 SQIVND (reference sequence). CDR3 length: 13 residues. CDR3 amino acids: CASSQPGGAGYTF. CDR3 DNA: TGTGCCAGTAGTCAGCCAGGGGGCGCGGGCTACACCTTC.

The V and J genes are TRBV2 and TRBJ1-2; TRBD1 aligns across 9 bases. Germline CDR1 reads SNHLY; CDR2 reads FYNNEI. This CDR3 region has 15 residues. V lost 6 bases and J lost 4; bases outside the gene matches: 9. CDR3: CASRGRQGDRYGYTF. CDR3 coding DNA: TGTGCCAGCAGGGGACGACAGGGGGATCGCTATGGCTACACCTTC.

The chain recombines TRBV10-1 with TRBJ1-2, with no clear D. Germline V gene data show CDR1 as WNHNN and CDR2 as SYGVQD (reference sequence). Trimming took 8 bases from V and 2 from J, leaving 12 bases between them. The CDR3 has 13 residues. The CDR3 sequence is CASSLGGNYGYTF. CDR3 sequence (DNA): TGCGCCAGCTCCCTGGGAGGAAACTATGGCTACACCTTC.

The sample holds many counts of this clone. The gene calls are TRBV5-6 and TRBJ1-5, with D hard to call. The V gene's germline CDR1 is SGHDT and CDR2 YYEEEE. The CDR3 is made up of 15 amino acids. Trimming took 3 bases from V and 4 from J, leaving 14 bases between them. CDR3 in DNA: TGTGCCAGCAGCTATACACCGGGAGCTAATCAGCCCCAGCATTTT. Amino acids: CASSYTPGANQPQHF.

Written as DNA, the CDR3 is TGTGCCAGCCAGGGGGTAAGCTCCTACGAGCAGTACTTC. It specifies CASQGVSSYEQYF. The chain joins TRBV5-4 to TRBJ2-7; 7 nucleotides align to TRBD1. The junction had 4 bases not matched to a gene; V was cut back by 7 bases and J by 0 bases. From germline, CDR1 is SGHNT and CDR2 YYREEE (reference sequence). The length of the CDR3 is 13 residues.

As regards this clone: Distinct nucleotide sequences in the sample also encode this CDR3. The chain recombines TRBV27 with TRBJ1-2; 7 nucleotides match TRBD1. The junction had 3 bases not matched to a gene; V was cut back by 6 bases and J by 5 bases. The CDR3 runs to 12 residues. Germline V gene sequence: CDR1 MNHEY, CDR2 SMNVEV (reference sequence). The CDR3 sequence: CASSPQGYGYTF. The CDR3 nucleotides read TGTGCCAGCAGCCCACAGGGGTATGGCTACACCTTC.

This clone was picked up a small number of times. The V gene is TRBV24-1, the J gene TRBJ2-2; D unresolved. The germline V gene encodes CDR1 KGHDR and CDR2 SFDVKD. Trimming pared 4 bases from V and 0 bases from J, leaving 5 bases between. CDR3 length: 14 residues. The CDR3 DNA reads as TGTGCCACCAGTGACAGATCGAACACCGGGGAGCTGTTTTTT. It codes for CATSDRSNTGELFF.

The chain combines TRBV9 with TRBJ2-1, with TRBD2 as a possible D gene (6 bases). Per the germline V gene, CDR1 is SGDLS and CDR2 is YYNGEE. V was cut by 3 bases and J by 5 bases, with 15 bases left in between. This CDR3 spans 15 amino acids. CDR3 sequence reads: CASSESGTPNNEQFF. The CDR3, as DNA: TGTGCCAGCAGCGAATCCGGGACTCCAAACAATGAGCAGTTCTTC.

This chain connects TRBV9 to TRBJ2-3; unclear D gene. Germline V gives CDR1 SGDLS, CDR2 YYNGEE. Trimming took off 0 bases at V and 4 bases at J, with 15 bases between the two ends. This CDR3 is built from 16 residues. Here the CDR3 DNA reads TGTGCCAGCAGCGTAGAAGGTGCGGTTATATCAGATACGCAGTATTTT. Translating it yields CASSVEGAVISDTQYF.

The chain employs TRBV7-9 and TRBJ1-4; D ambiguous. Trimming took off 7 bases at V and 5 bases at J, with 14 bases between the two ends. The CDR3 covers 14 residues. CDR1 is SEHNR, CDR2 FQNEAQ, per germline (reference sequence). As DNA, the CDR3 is TGTGCCAGCACCCTAGGAGGTGTCAATGAAAAACTGTTTTTT. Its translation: CASTLGGVNEKLFF.

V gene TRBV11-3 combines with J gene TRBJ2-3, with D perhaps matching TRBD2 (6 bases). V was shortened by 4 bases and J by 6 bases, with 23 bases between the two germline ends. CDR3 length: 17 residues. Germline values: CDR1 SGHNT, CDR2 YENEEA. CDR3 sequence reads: CASSSIRARGESDTQYF. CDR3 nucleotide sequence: TGTGCCAGCAGCTCGATCAGGGCCCGCGGGGAGTCGGATACGCAGTATTTT.

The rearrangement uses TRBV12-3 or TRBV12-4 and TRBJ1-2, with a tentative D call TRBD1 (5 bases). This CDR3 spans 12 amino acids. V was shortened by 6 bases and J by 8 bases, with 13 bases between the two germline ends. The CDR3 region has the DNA TGTGCCAGCAGCTCGGGGGGGTTCGGCTACACCTTC. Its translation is CASSSGGFGYTF.

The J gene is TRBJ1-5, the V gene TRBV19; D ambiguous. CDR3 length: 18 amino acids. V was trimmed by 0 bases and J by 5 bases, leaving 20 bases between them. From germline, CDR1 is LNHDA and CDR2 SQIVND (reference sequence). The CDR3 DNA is TGTGCCAGTAGTATAGATACACTCCAGGCTTTTAACGATCAGCCCCAGCATTTT. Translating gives CASSIDTLQAFNDQPQHF.

CDR3 in amino acids: CASRESAVAEAFF. The CDR3 nucleotides are TGTGCCAGCAGAGAGTCGGCGGTTGCTGAAGCTTTCTTT. This chain uses TRBV7-9 with TRBJ1-1; no definite D call. Germline assignment: CDR1 SEHNR and CDR2 FQNEAQ (reference sequence). V shed 6 bases and J shed 6 bases, with 14 bases lying between them. This CDR3 is built from 13 residues.

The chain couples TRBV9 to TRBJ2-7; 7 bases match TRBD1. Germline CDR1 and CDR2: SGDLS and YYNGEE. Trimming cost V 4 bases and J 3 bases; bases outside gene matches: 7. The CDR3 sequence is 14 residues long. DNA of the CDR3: TGTGCCAGCAGCAGGGGGCTCCTCGGCTACGAGCAGTACTTC. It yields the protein CASSRGLLGYEQYF.

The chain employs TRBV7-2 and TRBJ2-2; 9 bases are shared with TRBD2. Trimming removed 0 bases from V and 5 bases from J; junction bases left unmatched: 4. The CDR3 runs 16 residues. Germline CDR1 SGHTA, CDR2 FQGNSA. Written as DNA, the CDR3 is TGTGCCAGCAGCTTAGCCGCTCTAGCGGGGACCGGGGAGCTGTTTTTT. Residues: CASSLAALAGTGELFF.

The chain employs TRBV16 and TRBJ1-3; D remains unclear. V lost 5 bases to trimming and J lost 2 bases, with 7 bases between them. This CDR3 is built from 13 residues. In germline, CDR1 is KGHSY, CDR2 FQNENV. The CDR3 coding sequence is TGTGCCAGCAGCTACAGCACTGGAAACACCATATATTTT. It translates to CASSYSTGNTIYF.

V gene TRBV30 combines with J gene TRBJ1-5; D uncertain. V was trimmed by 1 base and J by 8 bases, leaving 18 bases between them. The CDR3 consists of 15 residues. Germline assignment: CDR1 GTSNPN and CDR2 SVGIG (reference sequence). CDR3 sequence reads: CAWSGAGRAVEPQHF. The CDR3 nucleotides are TGTGCCTGGAGTGGAGCGGGCCGAGCCGTTGAGCCCCAGCATTTT.

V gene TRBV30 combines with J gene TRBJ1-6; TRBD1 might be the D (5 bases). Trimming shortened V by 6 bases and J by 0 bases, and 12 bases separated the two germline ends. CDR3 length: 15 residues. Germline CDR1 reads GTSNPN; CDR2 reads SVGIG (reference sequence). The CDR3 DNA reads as TGTGCCTGTAAGAGACAGAGCTCCTATAATTCACCCCTCCACTTT. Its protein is CACKRQSSYNSPLHF.

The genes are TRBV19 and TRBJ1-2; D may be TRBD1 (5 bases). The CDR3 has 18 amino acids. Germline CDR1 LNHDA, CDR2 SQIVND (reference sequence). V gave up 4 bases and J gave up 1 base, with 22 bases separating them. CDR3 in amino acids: CASSTGSGRGGFNYGYTF. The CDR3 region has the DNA TGTGCCAGTAGTACTGGATCGGGACGGGGGGGTTTTAACTATGGCTACACCTTC.

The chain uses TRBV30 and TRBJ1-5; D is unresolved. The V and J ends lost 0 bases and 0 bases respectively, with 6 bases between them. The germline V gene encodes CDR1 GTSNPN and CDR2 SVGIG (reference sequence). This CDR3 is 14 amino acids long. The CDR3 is CAWSVRGSNQPQHF. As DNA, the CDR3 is TGTGCCTGGAGTGTACGGGGTAGCAATCAGCCCCAGCATTTT.

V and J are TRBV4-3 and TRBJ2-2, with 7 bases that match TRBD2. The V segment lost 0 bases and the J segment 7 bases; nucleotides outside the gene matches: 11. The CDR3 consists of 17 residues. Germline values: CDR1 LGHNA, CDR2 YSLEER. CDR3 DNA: TGCGCCAGCAGCCAAGACCCCCCCCGGGGGGAGAGCGGGGAGCTGTTTTTT. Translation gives CASSQDPPRGESGELFF.

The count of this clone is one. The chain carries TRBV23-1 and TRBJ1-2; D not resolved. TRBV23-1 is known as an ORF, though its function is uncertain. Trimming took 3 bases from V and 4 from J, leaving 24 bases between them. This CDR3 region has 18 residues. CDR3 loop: CASSQCRCRQRFTYGYTF. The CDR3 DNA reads TGCGCCAGCAGTCAGTGTCGGTGTAGGCAGCGTTTTACCTATGGCTACACCTTC.

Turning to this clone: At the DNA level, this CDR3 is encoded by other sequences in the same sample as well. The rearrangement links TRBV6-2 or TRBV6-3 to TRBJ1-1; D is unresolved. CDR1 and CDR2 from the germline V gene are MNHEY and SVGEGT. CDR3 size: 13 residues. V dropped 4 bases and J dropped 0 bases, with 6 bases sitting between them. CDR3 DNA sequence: TGTGCCAGCAGTTCCCAGGTGAACACTGAAGCTTTCTTT. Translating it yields CASSSQVNTEAFF.

CDR3 nucleotides: TGTGCCAGCACCCCCAGGGGCGGTGATGAAAAACTGTTTTTT. It encodes CASTPRGGDEKLFF. The chain uses TRBV7-2 and TRBJ1-4, with D possibly being TRBD1 (6 bases). The germline V and J ends were trimmed by 7 bases and 6 bases, with 15 bases remaining between them. This CDR3 has 14 residues. Germline CDR1 is SGHTA and CDR2 is FQGNSA.

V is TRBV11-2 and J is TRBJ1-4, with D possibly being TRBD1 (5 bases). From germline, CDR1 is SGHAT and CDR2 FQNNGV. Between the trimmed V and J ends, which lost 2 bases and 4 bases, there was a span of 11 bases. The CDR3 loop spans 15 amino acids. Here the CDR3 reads CASSLLGRVNEKLFF. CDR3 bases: TGTGCCAGCAGCTTATTGGGCAGGGTTAATGAAAAACTGTTTTTT.

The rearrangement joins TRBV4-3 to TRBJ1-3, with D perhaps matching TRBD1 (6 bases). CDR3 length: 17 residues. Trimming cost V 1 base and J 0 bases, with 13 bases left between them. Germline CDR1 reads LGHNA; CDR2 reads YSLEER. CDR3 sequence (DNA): TGCGCCAGCAGCCAAGGGTGGACAGCAGCCTCTGGAAACACCATATATTTT. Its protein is CASSQGWTAASGNTIYF.

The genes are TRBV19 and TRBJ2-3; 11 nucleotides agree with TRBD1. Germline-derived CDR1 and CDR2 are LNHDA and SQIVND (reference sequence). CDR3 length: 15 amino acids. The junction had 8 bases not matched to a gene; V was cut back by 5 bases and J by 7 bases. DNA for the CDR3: TGTGCCAGTAGTCCGTGGACAGGGGGCGCATATACGCAGTATTTT. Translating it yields CASSPWTGGAYTQYF.